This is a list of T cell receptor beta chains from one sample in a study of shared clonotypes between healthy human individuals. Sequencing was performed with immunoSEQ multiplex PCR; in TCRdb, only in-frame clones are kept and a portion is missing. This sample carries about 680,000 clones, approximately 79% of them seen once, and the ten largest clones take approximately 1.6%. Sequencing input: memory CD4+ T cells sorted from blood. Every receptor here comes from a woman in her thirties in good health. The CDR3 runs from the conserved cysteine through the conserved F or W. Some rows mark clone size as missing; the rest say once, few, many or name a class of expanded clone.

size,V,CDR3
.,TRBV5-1,CASSVTPGLAYEQYF
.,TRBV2,CASSESEEGNQPQHF
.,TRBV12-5,CASGLKAGRINEQFF
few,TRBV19,CASSTGDGRNQPQHF
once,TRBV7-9,CASSFLVADNTGELFF
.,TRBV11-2,CASSPPSYLAGELFF
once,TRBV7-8,CASSSGQTYEQYF
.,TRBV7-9,CASSSGRENEKLFF
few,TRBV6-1,CASKQDYGYTF
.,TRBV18,CASSRTRAETQYF
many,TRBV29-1,CSVLTYNEQFF